The TCR beta chain under discussion was sequenced for a study of beta chain features in type 1 diabetes. Study information: Cell yields, gender and age were comparable in patients and healthy donors.

Germline lookup yields CDR1 MNHEY and CDR2 SVGAGI. The CDR3 is 13 amino acids. After removal of 5 bases from V and 8 bases from J, the junction contained 5 bases not matched to a gene. Expressed TCRB transcripts were sequenced, since all the RNA that had been isolated was reverse transcribed. Profiled with immunoSEQ multiplex PCR; TCRdb holds only in-frame clones, not every one. The sample gives roughly 230,000 clones, about a tenth of which show up once; more than 0.015% is in the top ten. Study-wide points: Possible PCR preference for shorter templates applied equally to patients and controls. TCRB CDR3s from Type 1 diabetes patients were moderately but significantly shorter in all four CD4+ subsets.

As to this clone: The antigen is undetermined.

The receptor was isolated from a young man with type 1 diabetes. The specimen sequenced was naive CD4+ T cells from blood. The chain joins TRBV6-5 to TRBJ1-3, with 8 nucleotides matching TRBD1. The CDR3 DNA reads as TGTGCCAGCAGTCGGGACAGGTTTGACACCATATATTTT. Protein product: CASSRDRFDTIYF.